This record concerns one TCR beta chain sequence. Its antigen remains unidentified. The record has no base qualities; no much larger clone is one base away. The cohort comprised around 700 healthy bone marrow donors. At the time of sampling, all cohort members were nominally healthy, though unrecorded immune exposures were likely present. The donor tested CMV seropositive, placing the donor among the approximately 290 seropositive members of the cohort. Every donor gave a peripheral blood sample, and the peripheral blood mononuclear cells from that sample were used for TCR beta sequencing. Genomic DNA extraction from the blood cell samples was performed with the Qiagen DNeasy Blood Extraction Kit. This sample was included in a study of cytomegalovirus exposure and HLA in healthy donors (dated by TCRdb to 2016 to 2017). At the level of the whole study: An earlier analysis of some 600 of the donors reported about 280 Gb of sequence data and about 120 million unique TCR beta sequences obtained from some 170 million T cells. Around 330 gigabases of sequencing data and roughly 80 million unique TCR sequences made up an early release that covered 500 to 650 HLA-typed donors. The genetic ancestry cluster associated with self-reported Caucasian donors included about 81% of the roughly 400 genotyped donors. The study aimed to test whether cataloging public T cell receptors could reveal signatures of past pathogen exposure. The study profiled the T cell repertoires of hundreds of subjects by immunosequencing and related them to cytomegalovirus serostatus. In addition to the first cohort of 650 to 800 subjects, a separate validation cohort of 130 or so different subjects was used. The study combined high-throughput TCR immunosequencing, statistical association of individual TCRs with disease status, and machine learning to predict cytomegalovirus infection status. A later analysis re-analyzed previously published TCR beta repertoires from 500 to 700 donors and added high-resolution HLA genotyping to study TCR occurrence patterns. In the later analysis, no new phenotypic data were used to find candidate immune exposures; instead, reliance was placed on TCR beta sequences and their occurrence across donors. An earlier analysis of 587 of the donors used high-throughput TCR beta sequencing to judge whether each TCR beta V gene segment behaved as functional or pseudogenic. Donor age, sex, ethnicity and CMV serostatus were collected together with the repertoire data. In a later genetic analysis, genome-wide SNP genotypes for about 65% of the roughly 670 donors were used, and that subset was treated as a discovery cohort. Every repertoire in the discovery cohort had been generated on one and the same sequencing platform. Both class I and class II loci were covered by HLA typing, at four-digit resolution. The number of donors typed differed by locus, with roughly 629-640 for A, B, C, DRB1 and DQB1, over 500 for DQA1, 600 to 610 for DPA1, and about 450 for DPB1. Roughly 5 DR-DQ haplotypes were handled as single units for association and clustering, since linkage in the cohort was strong. Among 398 genotyped donors of the cohort, an average of approximately 250,000 unique TCR beta nucleotide sequences were sequenced per donor, approximately 20% of them non-productive. The research as a whole found: An earlier analysis of approximately 600 of the donors showed that most TCR beta V segments appeared in productive rearrangements either about 87% or about 30% of the time, which broadly matched IMGT annotations. Only TCR beta chains were sequenced in this cohort, and the absence of alpha or paired-chain data limited detectable features. V-gene and J-gene trimming of TCR beta chains was associated with a missense DCLRE1C variant in a later genetic analysis, and the association was replicated in an independent cohort. A total of roughly 160 TCR beta chains were listed by the study as associated with cytomegalovirus. Immune exposure information for the cohort was limited to CMV serostatus. Some IMGT-functional V segments, including TRBV6-2 and TRBV6-3, could not be distinguished by the 87-base-pair reads and were therefore excluded. Correlated functional status among segregating V segments might reflect linkage disequilibrium, but an unknown experimental factor could not be ruled out. A further reported finding was that TCR beta sequences accurately predicted the HLA-A and HLA-B alleles for most subjects in the first cohort. When HLA alleles, especially DR and DQ, strongly co-occurred, TCR associations were difficult to assign to individual alleles. Cytomegalovirus status was reported to be diagnosed by the classifier with high specificity and sensitivity in both the original and validation cohorts. A later analysis found that most CMV-associated TCR beta chains appeared HLA-restricted, with HLA associations seemingly driven largely by CMV exposure. According to a later analysis, parvovirus B19, influenza, CMV and Epstein-Barr virus appeared linked to several top co-occurrence clusters. The presence/absence analyses assumed that sequencing depth was roughly uniform across donors, and that assumption may not be true. A later genetic analysis reported fewer N-insertions in productive TCRs among donors in an Asian-associated ancestry cluster than the approximately 670-donor mean. A cluster of highly shared sequence variants was judged likely to represent a technical artifact of the sequencing pipeline. Across donors, most TCR sequences were observed very rarely, whereas some public TCRs were present in many individuals. In a later analysis, HLA-associated TCR beta chains showed more clonal expansion and lower generation probabilities than non-associated chains that were equally common. In a later analysis, the rate of TCR association differed among HLA loci, with DRB1 alleles having the most associated TCRs and HLA-C alleles having the fewest. HLA typing was unavailable for some donors at each locus, so association tests used only the typed subset. At a false discovery rate of 0.05, a later analysis linked fewer than 20,000 TCR beta sequences to specific HLA alleles. In vitro tests confirmed that a few of the cytomegalovirus-associated TCR beta chains recognize cytomegalovirus antigens. The authors suggested that the approach could potentially be generalized to other disease states and immunological phenotypes. The earlier analysis of nearly 600 of the donors excluded approximately 17 rarely observed V segments, including chromosome 9 orphons, because counts were too low.

Counted from cysteine to phenylalanine, this CDR3 has 13 amino acids. The only DNA kept is the CDR3, 39 bases in frame from the first base. Trimming at the junction amounts to 11 bases on V and 6 bases on J, and the germline ends lie 18 bases apart. The germline V gene (reference sequence) yields SEHNR for CDR1 and FQNEAQ for CDR2. Library generation was performed with the immunoSEQ multiplex PCR assay. For the multiplex PCR, a mixture combining 60 forward primers for TCR Vbeta segments and 13 reverse primers for TCR Jbeta segments was used. Amplification of the CDR3 region of rearranged TCR beta genes was performed with a multiplex PCR assay on genomic DNA. The amplified TCR beta libraries were sequenced on the Illumina HiSeq System as 87-base-pair reads. In the source study's methods: Across the roughly 700 repertoires, a later analysis counted 60 million to 90 million unique TCR beta chains, approximately 10 million of which were shared by at least two donors. Raw reads were error-corrected and collapsed into unique sequences by a nearest-neighbor algorithm in which closely related sequences were merged to remove PCR and sequencing errors. Alignment of CDR3 sequences to IMGT reference sequences was used to assign V, D and J gene segments. For a sequence to be retained, at least a six-nucleotide match to both a V gene segment and a J gene segment was required. A rearrangement counted as productive if the CDR3 had no stop codons and remained in frame with V and J, and every other rearrangement counted as non-productive. CDR3 was defined according to IMGT convention as the region running from the second conserved V-encoded cysteine to the conserved J-encoded phenylalanine. Sequences without an unambiguous match to a single V gene segment were excluded from the earlier analysis of approximately 560 of the donors. An earlier analysis of 550 to 650 of the donors classified V segments as functional when productive rearrangements were above 56.7% and as segregating when the standard deviation between donors was above 5%. To diagnose cytomegalovirus status from the catalog of TCR beta chain sequences, a statistical classification framework was built. In a later analysis, V and J genes were assigned by comparing TCR nucleotide sequences against IMGT/GENE-DB human TR gene sequences. In a later analysis, CDR3 sequences and most-parsimonious VDJ recombination scenarios were assigned using the TCRdist pipeline. In a later analysis, each TCR beta chain was defined by its CDR3 amino acid sequence together with its V-gene family, and reads lacking a unique V-gene family were excluded. A later analysis removed 600 or so highly shared, low-generation-probability nucleotide sequences to deal with suspected cross-contamination and a sequencing artifact. In a later analysis, a clonal expansion index was calculated for each public chain from normalized within-repertoire ranks of inferred template counts. In a later analysis, generation probabilities were computed using a VDJ recombination model fitted to out-of-frame rearrangements, and the results were checked against IGoR. Hypergeometric tests were used in a later analysis to score TCR-TCR, TCR-HLA and TCR-CMV co-occurrence, with a repertoire-size bias correction applied to the TCR pairs. In a later analysis, false discovery rates were estimated by permuting HLA or CMV assignments 20 times. In a later analysis, co-occurring TCRs were grouped using DBSCAN, with TCRdist sequence similarity added in when clustering inside HLA-allele-positive subsets. For co-occurrence clustering, repertoires with fewer than 30,000 or more than 120,000 public chains were excluded, along with four or five repertoires with anomalous nucleotide sharing. TCRdb holds this immuneACCESS table with in-frame rearrangements only. Some clones are missing; in checked studies, unresolved V genes explain under half, and the rest has no known cause. V, J and clone size are taken as reported in that table, and D and trimming were inferred from the DNA itself. The sample yields approximately 120,000 clones; roughly 83% were counted once. The ten largest account for roughly 20% of the sample.

The V and J genes are TRBV7-9 and TRBJ2-3; TRBD1 is a possible D gene, resting on 5 matching bases. The TCR originated in a man aged 18 to 30 in good health and CMV-seropositive. Sample: PBMCs. The nucleotide sequence is TGTGCCGCGGTAGGGGTAGGGGCCGATACGCAGTATTTT. Translation gives CAAVGVGADTQYF.